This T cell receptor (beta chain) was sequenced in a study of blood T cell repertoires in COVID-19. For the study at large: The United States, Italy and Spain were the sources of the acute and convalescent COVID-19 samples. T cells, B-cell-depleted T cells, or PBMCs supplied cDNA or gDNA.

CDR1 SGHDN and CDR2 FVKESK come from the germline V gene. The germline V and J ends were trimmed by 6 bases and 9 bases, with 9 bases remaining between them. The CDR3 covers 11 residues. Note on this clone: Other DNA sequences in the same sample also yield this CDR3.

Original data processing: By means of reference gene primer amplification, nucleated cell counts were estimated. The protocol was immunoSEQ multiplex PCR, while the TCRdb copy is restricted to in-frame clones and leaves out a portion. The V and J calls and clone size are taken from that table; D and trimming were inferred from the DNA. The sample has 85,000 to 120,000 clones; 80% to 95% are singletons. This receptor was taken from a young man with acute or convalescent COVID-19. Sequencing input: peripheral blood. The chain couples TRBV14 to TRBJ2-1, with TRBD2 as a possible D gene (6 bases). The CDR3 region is CASSRGFEQFF. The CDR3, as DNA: TGTGCCAGCAGTCGGGGGTTTGAGCAGTTCTTC.